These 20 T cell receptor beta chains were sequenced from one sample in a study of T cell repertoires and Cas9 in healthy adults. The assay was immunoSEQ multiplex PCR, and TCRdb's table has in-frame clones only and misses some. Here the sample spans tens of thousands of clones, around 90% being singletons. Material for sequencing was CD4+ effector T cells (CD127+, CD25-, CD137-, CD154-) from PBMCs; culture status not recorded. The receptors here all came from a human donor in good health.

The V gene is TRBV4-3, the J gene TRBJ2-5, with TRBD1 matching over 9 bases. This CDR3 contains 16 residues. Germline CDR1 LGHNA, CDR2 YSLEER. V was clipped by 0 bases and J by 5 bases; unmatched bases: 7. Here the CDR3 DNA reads TGCGCCAGCAGCCAAGATGGGACAGGGAACGGGGAGACCCAGTACTTC. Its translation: CASSQDGTGNGETQYF.

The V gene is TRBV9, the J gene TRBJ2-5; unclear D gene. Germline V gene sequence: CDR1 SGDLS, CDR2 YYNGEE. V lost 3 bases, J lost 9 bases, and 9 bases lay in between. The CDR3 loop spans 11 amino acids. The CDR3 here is CASSGDGAQYF. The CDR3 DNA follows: TGTGCCAGCAGCGGCGACGGCGCCCAGTACTTC.

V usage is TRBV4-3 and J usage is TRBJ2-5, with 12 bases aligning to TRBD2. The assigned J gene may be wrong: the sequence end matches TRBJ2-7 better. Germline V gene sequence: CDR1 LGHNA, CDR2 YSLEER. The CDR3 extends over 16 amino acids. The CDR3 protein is CASSQVRAGLAGEQYF. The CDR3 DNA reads TGCGCCAGCAGCCAAGTGAGGGCGGGACTAGCGGGCGAGCAGTACTTC.

Here the CDR3 DNA reads TGCAGCGTTCGGCAGGGGGCCTACAATGAGCAGTTCTTC. It specifies CSVRQGAYNEQFF. V is TRBV29-1 and J is TRBJ2-1, with 7 bases that match TRBD1. The germline gives CDR1 SQVTM, CDR2 ANQGSEA. The CDR3 has 13 residues. V shed 5 bases, J shed 2 bases, and the junction held 3 bases outside the gene matches.

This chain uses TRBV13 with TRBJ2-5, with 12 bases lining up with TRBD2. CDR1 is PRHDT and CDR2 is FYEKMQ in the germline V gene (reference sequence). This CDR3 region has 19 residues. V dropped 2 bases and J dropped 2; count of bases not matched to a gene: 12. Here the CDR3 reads CASSLFSPLAGGIQETQYF. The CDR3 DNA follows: TGTGCCAGCAGCTTATTCAGCCCGCTAGCGGGAGGGATACAAGAGACCCAGTACTTC.

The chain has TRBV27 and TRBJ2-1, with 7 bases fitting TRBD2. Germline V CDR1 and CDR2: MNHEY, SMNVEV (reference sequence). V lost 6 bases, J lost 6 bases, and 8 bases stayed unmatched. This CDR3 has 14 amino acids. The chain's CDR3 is CASSLGLAVNEQFF. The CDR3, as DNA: TGTGCCAGCAGCCTAGGGCTAGCGGTCAATGAGCAGTTCTTC.

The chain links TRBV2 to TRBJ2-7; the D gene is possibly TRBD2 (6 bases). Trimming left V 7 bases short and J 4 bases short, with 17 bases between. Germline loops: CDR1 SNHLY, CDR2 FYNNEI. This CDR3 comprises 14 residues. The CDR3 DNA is TGTGCCAGCAACGGACCCGGGGGAAGGTACGAGCAGTACGTC. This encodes CASNGPGGRYEQYV.

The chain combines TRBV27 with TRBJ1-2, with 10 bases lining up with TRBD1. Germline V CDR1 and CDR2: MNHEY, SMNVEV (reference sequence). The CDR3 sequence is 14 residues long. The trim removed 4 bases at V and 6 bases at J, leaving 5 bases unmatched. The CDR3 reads CASSSPGTGDGYTF. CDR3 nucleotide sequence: TGTGCCAGCAGTTCGCCCGGGACAGGGGATGGCTACACCTTC.

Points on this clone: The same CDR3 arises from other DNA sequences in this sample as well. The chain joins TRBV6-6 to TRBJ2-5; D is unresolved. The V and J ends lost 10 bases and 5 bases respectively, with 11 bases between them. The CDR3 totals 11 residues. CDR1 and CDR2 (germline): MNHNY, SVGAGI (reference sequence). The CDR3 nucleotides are TGTGCCATCGGCCCTCACGAGACCCAGTACTTC. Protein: CAIGPHETQYF.

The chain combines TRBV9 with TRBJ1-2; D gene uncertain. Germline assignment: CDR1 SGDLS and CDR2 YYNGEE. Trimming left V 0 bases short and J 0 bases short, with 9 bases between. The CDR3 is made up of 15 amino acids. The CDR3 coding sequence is TGTGCCAGCAGCGTAGCCCCCACACCTAACTATGGCTACACCTTC. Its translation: CASSVAPTPNYGYTF. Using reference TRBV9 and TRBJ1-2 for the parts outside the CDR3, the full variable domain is DSGVTQTPKHLITATGQRVTLRCSPRSGDLSVYWYQQSLDQGLQFLIQYYNGEERAKGNILERFSAQQFPDLHSELNLSSLELGDSALYFCASSVAPTPNYGYTFGSGTRLTVV.

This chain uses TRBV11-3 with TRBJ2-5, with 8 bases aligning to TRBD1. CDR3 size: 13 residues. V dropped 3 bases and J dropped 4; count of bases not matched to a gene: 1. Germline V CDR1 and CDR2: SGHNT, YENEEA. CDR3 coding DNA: TGTGCCAGCAGCTTGGACAGGGCAGAGACCCAGTACTTC. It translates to CASSLDRAETQYF.

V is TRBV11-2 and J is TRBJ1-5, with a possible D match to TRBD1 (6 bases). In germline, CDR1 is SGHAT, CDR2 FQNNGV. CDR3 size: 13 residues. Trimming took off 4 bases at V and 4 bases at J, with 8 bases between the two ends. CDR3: CASSSDRNQPQHF. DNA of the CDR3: TGTGCCAGCAGCTCGGACAGAAATCAGCCCCAGCATTTT. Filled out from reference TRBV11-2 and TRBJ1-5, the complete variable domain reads EAGVAQSPRYKIIEKRQSVAFWCNPISGHATLYWYQQILGQGPKLLIQFQNNGVVDDSQLPKDRFSAERLKGVDSTLKIQPAKLEDSAVYLCASSSDRNQPQHFGDGTRLSIL.

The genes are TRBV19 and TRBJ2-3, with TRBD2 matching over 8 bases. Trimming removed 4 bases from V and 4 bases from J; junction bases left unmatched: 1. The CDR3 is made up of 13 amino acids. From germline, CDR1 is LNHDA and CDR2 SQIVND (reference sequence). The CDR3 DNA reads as TGTGCCAGTAGTACAGCGGGAGCAGATACGCAGTATTTT. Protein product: CASSTAGADTQYF.

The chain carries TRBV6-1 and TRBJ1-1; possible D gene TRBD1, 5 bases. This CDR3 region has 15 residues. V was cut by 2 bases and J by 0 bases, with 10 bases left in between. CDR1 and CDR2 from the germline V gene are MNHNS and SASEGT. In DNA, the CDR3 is TGTGCCAGCAGTGAATTTGGGACTGTGAACACTGAAGCTTTCTTT. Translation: CASSEFGTVNTEAFF.

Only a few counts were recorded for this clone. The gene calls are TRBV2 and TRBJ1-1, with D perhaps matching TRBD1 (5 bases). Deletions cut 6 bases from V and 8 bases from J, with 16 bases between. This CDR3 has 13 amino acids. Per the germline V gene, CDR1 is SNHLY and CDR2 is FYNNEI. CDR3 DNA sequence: TGTGCCAGCAGCTCGCTTATCGGGGGGGAAGCTTTCTTT. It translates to CASSSLIGGEAFF.

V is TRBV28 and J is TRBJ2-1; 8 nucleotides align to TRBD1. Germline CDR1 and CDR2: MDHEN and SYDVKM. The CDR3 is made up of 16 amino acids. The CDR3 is CATVDRAPSFYNEQFF. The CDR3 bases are TGTGCTACCGTGGACAGGGCGCCATCCTTCTACAATGAGCAGTTCTTC.

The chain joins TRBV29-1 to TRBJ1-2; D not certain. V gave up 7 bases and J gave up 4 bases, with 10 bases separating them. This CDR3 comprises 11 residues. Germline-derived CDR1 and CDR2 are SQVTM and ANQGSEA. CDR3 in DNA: TGCAGCGAAGGAGGTAGCTATGGCTACACCTTC. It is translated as CSEGGSYGYTF.

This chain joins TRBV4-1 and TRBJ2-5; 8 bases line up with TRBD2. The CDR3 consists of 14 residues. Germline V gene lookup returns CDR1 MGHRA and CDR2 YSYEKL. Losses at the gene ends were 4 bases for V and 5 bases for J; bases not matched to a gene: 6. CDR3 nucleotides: TGCGCCAGCAGCCTACGTCCGGGAGGGGAGACCCAGTACTTC. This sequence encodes CASSLRPGGETQYF.

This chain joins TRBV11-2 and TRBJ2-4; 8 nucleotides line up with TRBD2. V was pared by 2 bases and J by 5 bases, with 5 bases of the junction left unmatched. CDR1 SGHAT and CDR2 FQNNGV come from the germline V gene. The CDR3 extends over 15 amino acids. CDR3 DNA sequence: TGTGCCAGCAGCTTAACGGGAGGGCCGGAAAACATTCAGTACTTC. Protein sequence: CASSLTGGPENIQYF.

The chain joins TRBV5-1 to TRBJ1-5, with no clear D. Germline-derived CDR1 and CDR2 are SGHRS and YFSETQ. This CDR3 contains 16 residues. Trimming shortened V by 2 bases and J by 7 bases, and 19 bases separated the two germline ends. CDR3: CASSFSGTELGQPQHF. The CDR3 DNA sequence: TGCGCCAGCAGCTTCAGTGGCACCGAACTTGGACAGCCCCAGCATTTT.